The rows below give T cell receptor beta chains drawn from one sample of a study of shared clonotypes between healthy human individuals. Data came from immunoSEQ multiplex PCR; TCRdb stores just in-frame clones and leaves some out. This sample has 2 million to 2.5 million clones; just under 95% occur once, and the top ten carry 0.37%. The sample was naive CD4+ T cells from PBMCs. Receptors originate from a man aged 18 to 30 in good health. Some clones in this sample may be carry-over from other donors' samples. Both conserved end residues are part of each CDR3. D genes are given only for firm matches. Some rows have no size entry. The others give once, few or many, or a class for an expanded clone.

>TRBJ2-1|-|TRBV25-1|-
TGTGCCAGCAGTGCTAGACTATGGGATGAGCAGTTCTTC
CASSARLWDEQFF
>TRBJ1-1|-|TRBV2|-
TGTGCCAGCAGTCGCGACAAGAACACTGAAGCTTTCTTT
CASSRDKNTEAFF
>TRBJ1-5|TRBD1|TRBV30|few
TGTGCCTGGAGTGTAGACAGGGTTCAGCCCCAGCATTTT
CAWSVDRVQPQHF
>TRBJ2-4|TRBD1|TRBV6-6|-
TGTGCCAGCGGAGACAGGGGGGACATTCAGTACTTC
CASGDRGDIQYF
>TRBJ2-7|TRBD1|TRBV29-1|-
TGCAGCGTGGGGACAGGGCTTGAGTACGAGCAGTACTTC
CSVGTGLEYEQYF
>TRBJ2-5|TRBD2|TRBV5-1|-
TGCGCCAGCAGCTTGCCCTTAGCGGGCCAAGAGACCCAGTACTTC
CASSLPLAGQETQYF
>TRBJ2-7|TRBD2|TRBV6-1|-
TGTGCCAGCAGGGGACTAGCGGGAGACGAGCAGTACTTC
CASRGLAGDEQYF
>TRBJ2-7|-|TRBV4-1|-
TGCGCCAGCAGCCAAGTTGTACCCTACGAGCAGTACTTC
CASSQVVPYEQYF
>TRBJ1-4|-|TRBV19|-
TGTGCCAGTTCGGGACGGATTAATGAAAAACTGTTTTTT
CASSGRINEKLFF
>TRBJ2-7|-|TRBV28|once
TGTGCCAGCAGTCCCGGTAGGATGGGCTCTACCTCCTACGAGCAGTACTTC
CASSPGRMGSTSYEQYF
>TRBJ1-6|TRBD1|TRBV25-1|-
TGTGCCAGCACGAACGGACAGGGACGTAATTCACCCCTCCACTTT
CASTNGQGRNSPLHF
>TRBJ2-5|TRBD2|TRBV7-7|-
TGTGCCAGCAGCCCCCGTGGGGCGGGAGAGGAGACCCAGTACTTC
CASSPRGAGEETQYF
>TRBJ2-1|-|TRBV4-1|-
TGCGCCAGCAGCCAAGTGAGATCCAATGAGCAGTTCTTC
CASSQVRSNEQFF
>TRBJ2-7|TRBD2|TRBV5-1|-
TGCGCCAGCAGCCGTGGGGGAGGGGCGATCAATTACGAGCAGTACTTC
CASSRGGGAINYEQYF
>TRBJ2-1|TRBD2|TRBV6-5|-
TGTGCCAGCAGTAACCTAGCGGGAGCTCCCAATGAGCAGTTCTTC
CASSNLAGAPNEQFF
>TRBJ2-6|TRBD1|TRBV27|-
TGTGCCAGCAATACAGGGGTTGGGGCCAACGTCCTGACTTTC
CASNTGVGANVLTF
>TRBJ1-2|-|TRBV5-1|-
TGCGCCAGCAGCTTGGTCTCAGGAGACACTAACTATGGCTACACCTTC
CASSLVSGDTNYGYTF
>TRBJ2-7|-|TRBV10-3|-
TGTGCCATCAGTGAGTTCCAGGGCCCGAACGAGCAGTACTTC
CAISEFQGPNEQYF
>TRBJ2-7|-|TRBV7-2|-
TGTGCCAGCAGCCCCCGGGACGGGGCCTACGAGCAGTACTTC
CASSPRDGAYEQYF
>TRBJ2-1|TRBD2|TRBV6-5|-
TGTGCCAGCAGTTACGCGGGGGCCTACAATGAGCAGTTCTTC
CASSYAGAYNEQFF
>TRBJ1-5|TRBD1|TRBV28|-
TGTGCCAGCAGTTTATGGGGACAGGGAGACAATCAGCCCCAGCATTTT
CASSLWGQGDNQPQHF
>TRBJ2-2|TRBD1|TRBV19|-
TGTGCCAGTAGTATGGGTCAGGGGGTGAACACCGGGGAGCTGTTTTTT
CASSMGQGVNTGELFF
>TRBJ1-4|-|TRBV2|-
TGTGCCAGCAGGAGGACGGAAAATGAAAAACTGTTTTTT
CASRRTENEKLFF
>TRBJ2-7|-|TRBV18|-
TGTGCCAGCTCACCTACCCGGGACAAGGTCTACGAGCAGTACTTC
CASSPTRDKVYEQYF
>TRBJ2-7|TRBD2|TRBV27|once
TGTGCCAGCAGTTCCCCTTGGGGGACTAGCTACGAGCAGTACTTC
CASSSPWGTSYEQYF
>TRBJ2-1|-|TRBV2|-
TGTGCCAGCAGTGAATCACGGAGGGGTGAGCAGTTCTTC
CASSESRRGEQFF
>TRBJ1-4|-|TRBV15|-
TGTGCCACCAGCAGAGAGGGAGGAACAGGAGGGGGAGAAAAACTGTTTTTT
CATSREGGTGGGEKLFF
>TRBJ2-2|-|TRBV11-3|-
TGTGCCAGTAGGGGGGGGCCCACCGGGGAGCTGTTTTTT
CASRGGPTGELFF
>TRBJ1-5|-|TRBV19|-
TGTGCCAGTAGTAATTACAGGGAAAGACGCAATCAGCCCCAGCATTTT
CASSNYRERRNQPQHF
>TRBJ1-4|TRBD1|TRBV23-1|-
TGCGCCAGCAGTCTCCTGACAGGGGAAGCTGAAAAACTGTTTTTT
CASSLLTGEAEKLFF
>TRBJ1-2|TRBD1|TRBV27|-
TGTGCCAGCAGTTTGTTGCCGGGACAGACTAACTATGGCTACACCTTC
CASSLLPGQTNYGYTF
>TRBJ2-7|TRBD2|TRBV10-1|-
TGCGCCAGCAGTGAGTCGGGCGGGAGGGACGAGCAGTACTTC
CASSESGGRDEQYF
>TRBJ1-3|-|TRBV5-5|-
TGTGCCAGCAGCTTGGCCCGGACCGCCGGCCACACCATATATTTT
CASSLARTAGHTIYF
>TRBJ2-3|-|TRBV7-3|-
TGTGCCAGCAGCGCACAACAGCCAGATACGCAGTATTTT
CASSAQQPDTQYF
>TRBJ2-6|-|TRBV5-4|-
TGTGCCAGCAGCTGGGGCTCTGGGGCCAACGTCCTGACTTTC
CASSWGSGANVLTF
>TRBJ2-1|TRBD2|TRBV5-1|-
TGCGCCAGCAGCTTGGTACGCCTAGCGGGACCCGAACTGGGAAATGAGCAGTTCTTC
CASSLVRLAGPELGNEQFF
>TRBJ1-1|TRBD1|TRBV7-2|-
TGTGCCAGCAGCATAGGACAGGGGGGAGTCACTGAAGCTTTCTTT
CASSIGQGGVTEAFF